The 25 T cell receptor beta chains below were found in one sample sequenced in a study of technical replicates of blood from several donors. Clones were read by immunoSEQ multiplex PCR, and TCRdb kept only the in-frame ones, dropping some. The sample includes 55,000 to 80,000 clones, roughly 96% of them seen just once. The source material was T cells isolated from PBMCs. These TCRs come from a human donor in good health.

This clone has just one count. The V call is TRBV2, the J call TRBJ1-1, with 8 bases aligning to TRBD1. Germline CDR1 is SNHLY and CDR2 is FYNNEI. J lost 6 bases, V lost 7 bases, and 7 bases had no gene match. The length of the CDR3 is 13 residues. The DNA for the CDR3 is TGTGCCAGCATAGGGGACAGGCACGCTGAAGCTTTCTTT. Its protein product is CASIGDRHAEAFF.

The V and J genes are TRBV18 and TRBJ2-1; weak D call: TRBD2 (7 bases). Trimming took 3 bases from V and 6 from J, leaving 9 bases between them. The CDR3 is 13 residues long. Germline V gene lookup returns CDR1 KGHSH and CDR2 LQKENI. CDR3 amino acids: CASSPGGANEQFF. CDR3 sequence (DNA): TGTGCCAGCTCACCTGGGGGGGCCAATGAGCAGTTCTTC.

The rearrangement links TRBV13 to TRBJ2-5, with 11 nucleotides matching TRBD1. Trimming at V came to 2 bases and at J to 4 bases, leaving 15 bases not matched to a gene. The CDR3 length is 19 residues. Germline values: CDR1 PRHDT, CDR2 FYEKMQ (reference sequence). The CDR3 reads CASSLWGLGQGGYGETQYF. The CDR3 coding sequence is TGTGCCAGCAGCTTATGGGGTTTGGGACAGGGGGGATATGGAGAGACCCAGTACTTC.

The CDR3 reads CASSSGTSDGGELFF. The DNA of the CDR3 is TGCGCCAGCAGCTCAGGGACTAGCGACGGCGGGGAGCTGTTTTTT. V is TRBV5-1 and J is TRBJ2-2, with 10 bases that match TRBD2. The CDR3 contains 15 residues. The junction had 6 bases not matched to a gene; V was cut back by 3 bases and J by 7 bases. The germline V gene encodes CDR1 SGHRS and CDR2 YFSETQ.

Here the CDR3 reads CASSPGGLFYEQYF. In DNA form, the CDR3 reads TGTGCCAGCAGCCCCGGGGGATTATTCTACGAGCAGTACTTC. The chain employs TRBV7-9 and TRBJ2-7; weak D call: TRBD2 (6 bases). The CDR3 contains 14 residues. Trimming took off 5 bases at V and 3 bases at J, with 14 bases between the two ends. The germline V gene has CDR1 SEHNR and CDR2 FQNEAQ (reference sequence).

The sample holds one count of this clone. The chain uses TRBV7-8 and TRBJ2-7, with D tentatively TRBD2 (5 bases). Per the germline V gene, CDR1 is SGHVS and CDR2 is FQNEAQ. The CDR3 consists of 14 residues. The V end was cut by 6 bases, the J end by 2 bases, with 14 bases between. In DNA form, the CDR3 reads TGTGCCAGCAGTCCCGGAGCGGCAGCCTACGAGCAGTACTTC. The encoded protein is CASSPGAAAYEQYF.

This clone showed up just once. The chain's CDR3 is CSVVLASGRLRTEAFF. The CDR3 bases are TGCAGCGTTGTTTTGGCTTCAGGGCGATTGCGAACTGAAGCTTTCTTT. J is TRBJ1-1 and V is TRBV29-1; D may be TRBD1 (5 bases). CDR3 length equals 16 residues. Deletions cut 4 bases from V and 5 bases from J, with 23 bases between. CDR1 SQVTM and CDR2 ANQGSEA come from the germline V gene.

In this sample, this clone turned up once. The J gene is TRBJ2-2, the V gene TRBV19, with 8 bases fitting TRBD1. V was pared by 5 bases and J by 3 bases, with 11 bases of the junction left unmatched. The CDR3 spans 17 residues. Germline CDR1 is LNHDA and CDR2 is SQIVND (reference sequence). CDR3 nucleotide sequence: TGTGCCAGTAGTCCACGGTGGGCAGGGGGCGACACCGGGGAGCTGTTTTTT. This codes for CASSPRWAGGDTGELFF.

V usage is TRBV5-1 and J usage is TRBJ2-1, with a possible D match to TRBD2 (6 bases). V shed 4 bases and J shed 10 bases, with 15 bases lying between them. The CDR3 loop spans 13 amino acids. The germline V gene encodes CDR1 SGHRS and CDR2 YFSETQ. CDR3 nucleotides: TGCGCCAGCAGCGCCCTTTCGGGAGCAGAGCAGTTCTTC. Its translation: CASSALSGAEQFF.

CDR3 region: CASSAPAGESTDTQYF. The CDR3 nucleotides are TGTGCCAGCAGTGCCCCAGCGGGAGAAAGCACAGATACGCAGTATTTT. The chain carries TRBV6-1 and TRBJ2-3, with 8 bases that match TRBD2. The germline V gene encodes CDR1 MNHNS and CDR2 SASEGT. The CDR3 runs 16 residues. The ends lost 4 bases at V and 0 bases at J; junction bases unmatched: 6.

The CDR3 DNA follows: TGTGCCAGCAGCCTGCCCGGGACAGAAACAGATACGCAGTATTTT. The encoded protein is CASSLPGTETDTQYF. The chain has TRBV5-6 and TRBJ2-3; 7 nucleotides align to TRBD1. Looked up from germline, CDR1 is SGHDT and CDR2 is YYEEEE. With 4 bases clipped from V and 3 bases from J, the junction kept 8 bases outside the gene matches. The CDR3 runs to 15 residues.

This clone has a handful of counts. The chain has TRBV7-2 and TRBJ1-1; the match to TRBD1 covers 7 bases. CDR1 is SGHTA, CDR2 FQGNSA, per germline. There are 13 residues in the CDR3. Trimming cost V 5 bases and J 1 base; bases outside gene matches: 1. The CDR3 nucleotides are TGTGCCAGCAGCCGGGACAGGAACACTGAAGCTTTCTTT. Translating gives CASSRDRNTEAFF.

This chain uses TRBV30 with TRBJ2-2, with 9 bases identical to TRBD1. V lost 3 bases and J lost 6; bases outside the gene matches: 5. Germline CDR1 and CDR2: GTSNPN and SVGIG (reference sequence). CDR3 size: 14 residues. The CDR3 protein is CAWRTGGGAGELFF. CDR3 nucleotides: TGTGCCTGGAGGACAGGGGGTGGTGCCGGGGAGCTGTTTTTT.

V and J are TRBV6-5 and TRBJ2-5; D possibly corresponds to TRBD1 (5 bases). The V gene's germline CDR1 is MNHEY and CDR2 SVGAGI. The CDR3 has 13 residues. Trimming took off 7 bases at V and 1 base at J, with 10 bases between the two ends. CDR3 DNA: TGTGCCAGCATTGACAGTACCCAAGAGACCCAGTACTTC. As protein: CASIDSTQETQYF.

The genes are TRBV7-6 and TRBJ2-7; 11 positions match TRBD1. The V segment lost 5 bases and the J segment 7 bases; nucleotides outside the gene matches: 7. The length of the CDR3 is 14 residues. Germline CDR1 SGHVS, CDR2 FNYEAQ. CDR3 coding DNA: TGTGCCAGCAGCCCCGGGACAGGGGGACCGGAGCAGTACTTC. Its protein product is CASSPGTGGPEQYF.

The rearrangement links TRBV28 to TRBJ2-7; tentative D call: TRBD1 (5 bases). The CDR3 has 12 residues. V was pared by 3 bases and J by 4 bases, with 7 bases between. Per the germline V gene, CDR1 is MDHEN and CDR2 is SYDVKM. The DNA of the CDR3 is TGTGCCAGCAGTTTGCCAGGGTACGAGCAGTACTTC. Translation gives CASSLPGYEQYF.

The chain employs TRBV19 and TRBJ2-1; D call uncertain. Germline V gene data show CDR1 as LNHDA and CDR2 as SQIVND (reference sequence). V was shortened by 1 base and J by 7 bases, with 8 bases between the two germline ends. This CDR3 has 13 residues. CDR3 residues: CASSIGAENEQFF. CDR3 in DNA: TGTGCCAGTAGTATAGGGGCAGAGAATGAGCAGTTCTTC. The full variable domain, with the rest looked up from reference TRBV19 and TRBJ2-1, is DGGITQSPKYLFRKEGQNVTLSCEQNLNHDAMYWYRQDPGQGLRLIYYSQIVNDFQKGDIAEGYSVSREKKESFPLTVTSAQKNPTAFYLCASSIGAENEQFFGPGTRLTVL.

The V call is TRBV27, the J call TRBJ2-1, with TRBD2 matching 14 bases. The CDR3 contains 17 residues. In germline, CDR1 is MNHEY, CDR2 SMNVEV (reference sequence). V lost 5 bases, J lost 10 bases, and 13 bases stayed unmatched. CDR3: CASSPTDGLAGGGEQFF. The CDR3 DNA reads TGTGCCAGCAGTCCGACCGACGGACTAGCGGGAGGTGGCGAGCAGTTCTTC.

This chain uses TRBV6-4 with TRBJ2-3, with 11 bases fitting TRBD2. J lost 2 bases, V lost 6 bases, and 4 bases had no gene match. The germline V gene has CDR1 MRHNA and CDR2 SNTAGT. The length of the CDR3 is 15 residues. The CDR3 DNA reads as TGTGCCAGCAGCCGGGGACTAGCGGACACAGATACGCAGTATTTT. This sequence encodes CASSRGLADTDTQYF.

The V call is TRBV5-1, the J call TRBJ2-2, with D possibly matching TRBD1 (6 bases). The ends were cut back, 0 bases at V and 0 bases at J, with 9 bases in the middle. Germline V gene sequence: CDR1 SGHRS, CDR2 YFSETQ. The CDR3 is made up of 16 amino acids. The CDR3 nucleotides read TGCGCCAGCAGCTTGGGACAGGCGACGAACACCGGGGAGCTGTTTTTT. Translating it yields CASSLGQATNTGELFF.

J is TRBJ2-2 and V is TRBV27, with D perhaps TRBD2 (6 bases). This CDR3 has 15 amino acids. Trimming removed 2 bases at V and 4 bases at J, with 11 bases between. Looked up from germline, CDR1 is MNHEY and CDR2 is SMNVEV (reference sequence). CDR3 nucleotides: TGTGCCAGCAGTTTAAGGAGGGCTAGCACCGGGGAGCTGTTTTTT. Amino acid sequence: CASSLRRASTGELFF.

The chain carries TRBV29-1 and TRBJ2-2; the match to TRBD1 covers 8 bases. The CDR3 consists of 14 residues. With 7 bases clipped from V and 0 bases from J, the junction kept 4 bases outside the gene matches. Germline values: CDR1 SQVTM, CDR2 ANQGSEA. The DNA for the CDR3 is TGCAGCGCGACAGGGGCGTCGAACACCGGGGAGCTGTTTTTT. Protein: CSATGASNTGELFF.

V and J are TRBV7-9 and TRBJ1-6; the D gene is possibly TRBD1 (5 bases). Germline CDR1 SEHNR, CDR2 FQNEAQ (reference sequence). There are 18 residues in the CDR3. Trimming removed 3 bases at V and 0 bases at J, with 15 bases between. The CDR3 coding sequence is TGTGCCAGCAGCTTGTCGGGGGGGGAGAGCTCCTATAATTCACCCCTCCACTTT. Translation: CASSLSGGESSYNSPLHF.

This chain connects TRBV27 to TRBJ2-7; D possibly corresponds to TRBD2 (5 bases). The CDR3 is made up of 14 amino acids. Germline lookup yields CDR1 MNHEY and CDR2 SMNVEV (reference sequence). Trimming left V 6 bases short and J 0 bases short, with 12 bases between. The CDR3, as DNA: TGTGCCAGCAGCCGGGGATCAAGCTCCTACGAGCAGTACTTC. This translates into CASSRGSSSYEQYF.

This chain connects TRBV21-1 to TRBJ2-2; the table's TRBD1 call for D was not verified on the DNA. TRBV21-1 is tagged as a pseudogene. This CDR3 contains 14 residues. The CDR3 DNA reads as TGTGCCAGCAGCAAAGGGCAGGACACCGGGGAGCTGTTTTTT. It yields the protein CASSKGQDTGELFF.